This T cell receptor (beta chain) appears in the sequencing data of a study of OX40 agonist ivuxolimab in advanced cancers. The CDR3 totals 15 residues. CDR1 SGHTA and CDR2 FQGNSA come from the germline V gene. The V end lost 3 bases, the J end lost 4 bases, and 14 bases lay between the germline ends. The method was immunoSEQ multiplex PCR; TCRdb's version includes in-frame clones alone and lacks a portion of them. The sample lists about 78,000 clones; approximately 80% were seen once. This receptor was obtained from an adult with an advanced solid tumor such as melanoma, head and neck, liver or kidney cancer. The sequencing used CD4+ or CD8+ T cells sorted from blood, collected in a trial of the OX40 agonist ivuxolimab. The chain recombines TRBV7-2 with TRBJ2-3; a possible D gene is TRBD2 (7 bases). The CDR3 protein is CASSLGGLEADTQYF. In DNA, the CDR3 is TGTGCCAGCAGCTTGGGGGGGCTCGAGGCAGATACGCAGTATTTT.